A few counts support the clone carrying this T cell receptor beta chain. The antigen remains unidentified. With V trimmed by 5 bases and J by 6 bases, 6 bases remained unmatched. This CDR3 contains 14 residues. Germline V gene lookup returns CDR1 LNHDA and CDR2 SQIVND (reference sequence). This record comes from a study of OX40 agonist ivuxolimab in advanced cancers. On the study more broadly: People in dose escalation had one of these cancers: hepatocellular carcinoma, melanoma, renal cell or head and neck cancer. Findings and limits, study-wide: On average, CD8+ T cells had more expanded clones than CD4+. The antigen specificity of the peripheral T cells (those that were expanded) was not determined.

Some clones are missing from TCRdb's copy, which holds only in-frame ones; the method was immunoSEQ multiplex PCR. The repertoire includes nearly 80,000 clones, around 90% of them detected once, and approximately 0.3% sits in the top ten. The study sampled blood at baseline, cycle 4 day 1, and cycle 7 day 1. Sequenced material: CD4+ or CD8+ T cells sorted from blood, taken in a trial of the OX40 agonist ivuxolimab. This clonotype originated in an adult with an advanced solid tumor such as melanoma, head and neck, liver or kidney cancer. The genes are TRBV19 and TRBJ2-7; 11 bases fit TRBD2. The CDR3 sequence is CASSALGLAVEQYF. In DNA, the CDR3 is TGTGCCAGTAGTGCCTTGGGACTAGCGGTCGAGCAGTACTTC.